This TCR beta chain was found in a study of T cell responses to AZD1222 COVID-19 vaccine. General study points: Regions 160-218 and 743-854 held dominance among vaccine-associated CD4 TCRs, which spanned spike. Spike-specific TCR depth and breadth grew after two AZD1222 doses. Only a handful of people who got AZD1222 tested seropositive at baseline. Unmutated variant regions are reportedly targeted by nearly half of spike-specific TCRs.

A remark on this clone: Its antigen is undetermined.

Repertoires were generated with immunoSEQ multiplex PCR, while TCRdb's copy carries only in-frame clones and drops some. The repertoire holds 100,000 to 150,000 clones, with approximately 84% as singletons. The CDR3 has 15 amino acids. V lost 6 bases and J lost 1; bases outside the gene matches: 8. Germline V gene data show CDR1 as MNHEY and CDR2 as SVGEGT. The chain has TRBV6-2 or TRBV6-3 and TRBJ1-1, with 7 nucleotides matching TRBD1. Material: peripheral blood, obtained on day 0 of AZD1222 vaccination. This sequence originates from an adult in good health. The chain's CDR3 is CASSHPQGRNTEAFF. The DNA for the CDR3 is TGTGCCAGCAGCCACCCACAGGGGAGGAACACTGAAGCTTTCTTT.